This TCR beta chain was captured by sequencing in a study of cytomegalovirus exposure and HLA in healthy donors. Note on this clone: Its antigen is still unknown.

V lost 2 bases and J 9 bases, leaving 11 bases between the germline ends. The CDR3 extends over 12 amino acids. Germline CDR1 GTSNPN, CDR2 SVGIG (reference sequence). The PCR employed 60 Vbeta primers together with 13 Jbeta primers. Assay: immunoSEQ multiplex PCR; the TCRdb copy retains only in-frame clones and omits some. The sample lists about 130,000 clones; 84% were seen once. Study-wide results and caveats: As a later analysis revealed, the rate of TCR association differed by HLA locus, with DRB1 most and HLA-C fewest. A list of around 150 TCR beta chains associated with cytomegalovirus was given.

The specimen sequenced was PBMCs. The chain employs TRBV30 and TRBJ2-1; D gene uncertain. The sequence came from a woman aged 18-29 years in good health and CMV-seropositive. CDR3 sequence (DNA): TGTGCCTGGAGTCCCATTGGCAGTGAGCAGTTCTTC. This encodes CAWSPIGSEQFF.